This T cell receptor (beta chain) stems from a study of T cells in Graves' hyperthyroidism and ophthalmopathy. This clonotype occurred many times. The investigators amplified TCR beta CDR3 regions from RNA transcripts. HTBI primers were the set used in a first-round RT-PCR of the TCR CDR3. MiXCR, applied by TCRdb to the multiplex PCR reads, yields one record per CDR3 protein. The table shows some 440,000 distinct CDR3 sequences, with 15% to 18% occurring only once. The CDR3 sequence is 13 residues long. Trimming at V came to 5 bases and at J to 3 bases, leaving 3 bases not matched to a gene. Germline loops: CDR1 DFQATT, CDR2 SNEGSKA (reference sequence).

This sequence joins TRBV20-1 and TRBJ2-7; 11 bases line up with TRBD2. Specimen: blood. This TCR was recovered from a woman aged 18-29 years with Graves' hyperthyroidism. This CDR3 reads CSAGTSGYYEQYF. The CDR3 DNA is TGCAGTGCTGGGACTAGCGGCTACTACGAGCAGTACTTC.